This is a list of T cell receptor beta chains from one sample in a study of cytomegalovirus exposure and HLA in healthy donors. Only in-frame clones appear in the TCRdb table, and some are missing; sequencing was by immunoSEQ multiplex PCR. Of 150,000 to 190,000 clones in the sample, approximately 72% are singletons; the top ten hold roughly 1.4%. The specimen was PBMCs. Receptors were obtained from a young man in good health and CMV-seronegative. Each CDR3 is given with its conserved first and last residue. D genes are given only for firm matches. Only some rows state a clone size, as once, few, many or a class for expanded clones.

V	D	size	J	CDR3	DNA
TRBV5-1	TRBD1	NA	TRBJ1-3	CASSFEGASGNTIYF	TGCGCCAGCAGCTTTGAGGGGGCCTCTGGAAACACCATATATTTT
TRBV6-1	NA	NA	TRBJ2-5	CASSEESGWFGDPLQETQYF	TGTGCCAGCAGTGAAGAAAGCGGGTGGTTCGGGGACCCCCTCCAAGAGACCCAGTACTTC
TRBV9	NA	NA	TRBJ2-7	CASSVTGDSYEQYF	TGTGCCAGCAGCGTGACCGGGGACTCCTACGAGCAGTACTTC
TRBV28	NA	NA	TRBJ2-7	CASSGSVGGAGEQYF	TGTGCCAGCAGTGGTTCCGTGGGAGGAGCGGGCGAGCAGTACTTC
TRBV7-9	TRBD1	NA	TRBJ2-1	CASREGQGAAYNEQFF	TGTGCCAGCAGAGAGGGACAGGGGGCGGCTTACAATGAGCAGTTCTTC
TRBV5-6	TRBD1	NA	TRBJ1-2	CASIPGTGNYGYTF	TGTGCCAGCATTCCCGGGACAGGGAACTATGGCTACACCTTC
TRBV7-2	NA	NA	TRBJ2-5	CASSFAGGETQYF	TGTGCCAGCAGCTTCGCTGGAGGAGAGACCCAGTACTTC
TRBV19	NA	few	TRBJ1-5	CASTIQNHQPQHF	TGTGCCAGTACGATACAGAACCATCAGCCCCAGCATTTT
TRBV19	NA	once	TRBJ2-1	CASSPMGREYNEQFF	TGTGCCAGTAGCCCGATGGGGCGGGAATACAATGAGCAGTTCTTC
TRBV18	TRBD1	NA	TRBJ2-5	CASSPVATGSMETQYF	TGTGCCAGCTCCCCGGTTGCGACAGGGTCGATGGAGACCCAGTACTTC
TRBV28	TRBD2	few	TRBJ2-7	CASSFLLRTSGEGYEQYF	TGTGCCAGCAGTTTTCTCCTCCGGACTAGCGGGGAGGGCTACGAGCAGTACTTC
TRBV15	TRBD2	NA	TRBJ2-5	CATSRAGEHQETQYF	TGTGCCACCAGCCGAGCGGGAGAGCACCAAGAGACCCAGTACTTC
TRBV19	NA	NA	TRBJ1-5	CASSQAGGLSNQPQHF	TGTGCCAGTAGCCAGGCGGGCGGCCTTAGCAATCAGCCCCAGCATTTT
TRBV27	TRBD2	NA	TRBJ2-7	CASSPTSGRPYEQYF	TGTGCCAGCAGTCCGACTAGCGGGAGACCCTACGAGCAGTACTTC
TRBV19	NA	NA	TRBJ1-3	CASSIVSSGTGENTIYF	TGTGCCAGTAGTATAGTATCGTCCGGGACGGGGGAAAACACCATATATTTT